Presented here are 3 T cell receptor beta chains from one specimen sequenced in a study of T-cell memory formation after mild COVID-19. MiXCR, run by TCRdb on the 5' RACE reads, gives a single entry per CDR3 protein. This table holds approximately 400,000 distinct CDR3 sequences, 20% to 25% found once. The sequenced sample was PBMCs or a T cell subset sorted from them (not recorded which). These receptors were obtained from an adult woman who had mild COVID-19 (a few samples of this study predate the infection). Cell type and time point are not known.

The chain recombines TRBV29-1 with TRBJ1-5; 8 positions match TRBD1. From germline, CDR1 is SQVTM and CDR2 ANQGSEA. The CDR3 extends over 13 amino acids. Trimming removed 6 bases from V and 6 bases from J; junction bases left unmatched: 7. CDR3: CSVAGQGGQPQHF. The CDR3 coding sequence is TGCAGCGTCGCTGGACAGGGAGGTCAGCCCCAGCATTTT.

This clonotype was found a few times. This chain uses TRBV6-2 or TRBV6-3 with TRBJ1-1; D might be TRBD1 (5 bases). The length of the CDR3 is 16 residues. Germline V gene sequence: CDR1 MNHEY, CDR2 SVGEGT. V was trimmed by 5 bases and J by 0 bases, leaving 16 bases between them. The CDR3 loop is CASSRALQVMNTEAFF. DNA of the CDR3: TGTGCCAGCAGTCGCGCCTTACAGGTCATGAACACTGAAGCTTTCTTT.

The chain combines TRBV9 with TRBJ2-5, with 7 positions matching TRBD1. In germline, CDR1 is SGDLS, CDR2 YYNGEE. The V gene end was trimmed by 1 base and the J gene end by 5 bases; junction bases not matched to a gene: 5. The CDR3 has 14 residues. The CDR3: CASSVLGGVETQYF. In DNA, the CDR3 is TGTGCCAGCAGCGTACTAGGGGGCGTGGAGACCCAGTACTTC.